A selection of T cell receptor beta chains follows, all from one sample in a study of control samples from healthy donors and cancer patients. Clones were read by immunoSEQ multiplex PCR, and TCRdb kept only the in-frame ones, dropping some. The sample contains tens of thousands of clones, under 95% of which appear only once. Material for sequencing was PBMCs. Source of these receptors: a man over 45 with lung cancer. Each CDR3 is given with its conserved first and last residue. A D gene is named only where the DNA matches it firmly. Clone size, where shown, is once, few, many, or a class for clones that have expanded.

d_gene	abundance	v_gene	j_gene	CDR3aa	CDR3nt
-	-	TRBV6-1	TRBJ1-4	CASSERPESQNEKLFF	TGTGCCAGCAGTGAAAGACCTGAATCTCAAAATGAAAAACTGTTTTTT
-	-	TRBV7-3	TRBJ2-2	CASRNTNTGELFF	TGTGCCAGCCGGAACACTAACACCGGGGAGCTGTTTTTT
-	-	TRBV7-9	TRBJ2-1	CASSLPPRSMSYNEQFF	TGTGCCAGCAGCTTACCCCCCAGGTCTATGTCCTACAATGAGCAGTTCTTC
-	-	TRBV5-1	TRBJ1-6	CASSFRTTNSPLHF	TGCGCCAGCAGCTTCCGGACAACTAATTCACCCCTCCACTTT
-	-	TRBV12-3/TRBV12-4	TRBJ1-3	CASSFGLGNTIYF	TGTGCCAGCAGTTTTGGTTTGGGTAACACCATATATTTT
TRBD2	-	TRBV5-4	TRBJ2-1	CASSLGLAAGPQWYNEQFF	TGTGCCAGCAGCTTGGGACTAGCGGCGGGGCCCCAATGGTACAATGAGCAGTTCTTC
-	-	TRBV5-1	TRBJ2-3	CASSLREGGNTQYF	TGCGCCAGCAGCTTGAGGGAAGGGGGTAATACGCAGTATTTT
TRBD1	-	TRBV6-2/TRBV6-3	TRBJ2-4	CASSYSGQGTIQYF	TGTGCCAGCAGTTACTCAGGACAGGGGACCATTCAGTACTTC
-	-	TRBV28	TRBJ1-2	CASSLGDYGYTF	TGTGCCAGCAGTTTGGGGGACTATGGCTACACCTTC
TRBD1	-	TRBV28	TRBJ1-4	CASSMTGVREKLFF	TGTGCCAGCAGTATGACAGGGGTTCGGGAAAAACTGTTTTTT
TRBD1	-	TRBV7-9	TRBJ1-6	CASSSSHRGRNSPLHF	TGTGCCAGCAGCTCTTCTCACAGGGGGCGAAATTCACCCCTCCACTTT
-	-	TRBV9	TRBJ1-2	CASSVAEDYGYTF	TGTGCCAGCAGCGTAGCAGAAGACTATGGCTACACCTTC
TRBD1	-	TRBV4-1	TRBJ2-7	CASSHPPGQGYHEQYF	TGCGCCAGCAGCCATCCCCCGGGACAGGGCTACCACGAGCAGTACTTC
-	-	TRBV7-7	TRBJ2-7	CASSLGGGYEQYF	TGTGCTAGCAGCTTAGGAGGGGGGTACGAGCAGTACTTC
TRBD1	-	TRBV30	TRBJ1-2	CAWSVPGQGWNYTF	TGTGCCTGGAGTGTACCCGGACAGGGATGGAACTACACCTTC
-	-	TRBV5-1	TRBJ2-5	CASGGQLQETQYF	TGCGCCAGCGGCGGACAGCTCCAAGAGACCCAGTACTTC
-	-	TRBV6-5	TRBJ2-5	CASSYSNGGQETQYF	TGTGCCAGCAGTTACTCGAATGGGGGACAAGAGACCCAGTACTTC
TRBD1	once	TRBV27	TRBJ2-1	CASSLGQGHINEQFF	TGTGCCAGCAGCCTGGGACAGGGACACATCAATGAGCAGTTCTTC
-	-	TRBV14	TRBJ2-7	CASSRWGSPRPYEQYF	TGTGCCAGCAGCCGCTGGGGCTCCCCCCGGCCCTACGAGCAGTACTTC
-	once	TRBV6-5	TRBJ2-2	CASTGQGVNTGELFF	TGTGCCAGCACGGGGCAGGGTGTAAACACCGGGGAGCTGTTTTTT
-	once	TRBV25-1	TRBJ1-2	CASSLRTANYGYTF	TGTGCCAGCAGTCTACGGACAGCTAACTATGGCTACACCTTC
-	-	TRBV7-2	TRBJ2-7	CASSSAYEQYF	TGTGCCAGCAGCTCCGCCTACGAGCAGTACTTC
-	-	TRBV27	TRBJ2-3	CASSLYGDTQYF	TGTGCCAGCAGTTTGTACGGAGATACGCAGTATTTT
TRBD1	-	TRBV7-9	TRBJ1-4	CASSPRGTGFLTNEKLFF	TGTGCCAGCAGCCCTCGCGGGACAGGGTTTTTAACTAATGAAAAACTGTTTTTT
-	-	TRBV29-1	TRBJ2-3	CSVAGQLVGFTDTQYF	TGCAGCGTCGCCGGGCAGCTAGTCGGGTTCACAGATACGCAGTATTTT
TRBD2	-	TRBV19	TRBJ2-1	CASSEGLAGDSYNEQFF	TGTGCCAGTAGTGAGGGACTAGCGGGGGACTCCTACAATGAGCAGTTCTTC
TRBD1	-	TRBV2	TRBJ1-1	CASSTGQENEAFF	TGTGCCAGCAGTACTGGACAGGAAAATGAAGCTTTCTTT
-	-	TRBV7-2	TRBJ1-3	CASSLGLTSSGNTIYF	TGTGCCAGCAGCTTAGGCCTGACATCCTCTGGAAACACCATATATTTT
-	-	TRBV15	TRBJ2-1	CATSREVGGSYNEQFF	TGTGCCACCAGCAGAGAGGTGGGGGGCTCCTACAATGAGCAGTTCTTC
TRBD2	-	TRBV5-1	TRBJ2-1	CASSLGTGGGNEQFF	TGCGCCAGCAGCTTGGGCACGGGGGGAGGAAATGAGCAGTTCTTC
-	-	TRBV4-3	TRBJ1-2	CASSQVAGYYTF	TGCGCCAGCAGCCAAGTCGCGGGCTATTACACCTTC
TRBD2	-	TRBV7-8	TRBJ2-7	CASSYPSGGTYEQYF	TGTGCCAGCAGCTACCCTAGCGGGGGTACCTACGAGCAGTACTTC
TRBD2	-	TRBV29-1	TRBJ2-2	CSVESSGGIEGELFF	TGCAGCGTTGAGTCTAGCGGGGGGATCGAAGGGGAGCTGTTTTTT
TRBD2	-	TRBV28	TRBJ2-7	CASSPSLAFEQYF	TGTGCCAGCAGTCCGTCACTAGCGTTCGAGCAGTACTTC
-	-	TRBV3-1/TRBV3-2	TRBJ2-7	CASSQEWWGEQYF	TGTGCCAGCAGCCAAGAGTGGTGGGGGGAGCAGTACTTC
-	-	TRBV7-9	TRBJ2-3	CASNTYRDRTDTQYF	TGTGCCAGCAACACCTACAGGGATCGCACAGATACGCAGTATTTT
TRBD1	-	TRBV15	TRBJ2-2	CATSREYGTANTGELFF	TGTGCCACCAGCAGAGAATACGGGACAGCGAACACCGGGGAGCTGTTTTTT
-	-	TRBV15	TRBJ2-5	CATGPVVSGPKYF	TGTGCCACCGGACCTGTTGTGTCGGGACCCAAGTACTTC
-	-	TRBV28	TRBJ2-1	CASSLWTPSSYNEQFF	TGTGCCAGCAGTCTATGGACTCCCAGCTCCTACAATGAGCAGTTCTTC
-	-	TRBV3-1/TRBV3-2	TRBJ2-1	CASSQGSTEQFF	TGTGCCAGCAGCCAAGGCAGTACAGAGCAGTTCTTC
-	-	TRBV6-5	TRBJ2-2	CASSLRGGRDGELFF	TGTGCCAGCAGCCTGAGGGGGGGGAGAGACGGGGAGCTGTTTTTT
-	-	TRBV7-9	TRBJ1-5	CASSLGAGQQPQHF	TGTGCCAGCAGCTTAGGAGCAGGGCAACAGCCCCAGCATTTT
-	-	TRBV5-1	TRBJ1-3	CASSPGGSSGNTIYF	TGCGCCAGCAGCCCTGGGGGGTCCTCTGGAAACACCATATATTTT